This entry lists 2 T cell receptor beta chains sequenced from one sample in a study of control samples from healthy donors and cancer patients (dated by TCRdb to the early 2020s). Preparation of the library involved the immunoSEQ multiplex PCR assay. TCRdb provides this immuneACCESS table in a form limited to in-frame rearrangements. Some clones are lacking; in checked studies, under half of them reflect an unresolved V gene, and why the rest are absent is not known. The sample profile shows some 150,000 clones; roughly 94% of them were found once. The ten largest clones take up roughly 15% of the sample. Sequenced input: PBMCs. These receptors were taken from a man aged 55 to 69 with colorectal cancer.

V gene TRBV5-1 combines with J gene TRBJ2-7; TRBD1 matches 9 bases. J lost 3 bases, V lost 4 bases, and 5 bases had no gene match. The CDR3 length is 14 residues. CDR1 and CDR2 (germline): SGHRS, YFSETQ. The DNA for the CDR3 is TGCGCCAGCAGCACGGAGGACAGGGGCTACGAGCAGTACTTC. This gives the protein CASSTEDRGYEQYF.

V and J are TRBV19 and TRBJ1-5; no definite D call. This CDR3 comprises 15 residues. Looked up from germline, CDR1 is LNHDA and CDR2 is SQIVND (reference sequence). V dropped 1 base and J dropped 0 bases, with 7 bases sitting between them. CDR3 sequence: CASSIAQRSNQPQHF. As DNA, the CDR3 is TGTGCCAGTAGTATAGCACAGCGTAGCAATCAGCCCCAGCATTTT.